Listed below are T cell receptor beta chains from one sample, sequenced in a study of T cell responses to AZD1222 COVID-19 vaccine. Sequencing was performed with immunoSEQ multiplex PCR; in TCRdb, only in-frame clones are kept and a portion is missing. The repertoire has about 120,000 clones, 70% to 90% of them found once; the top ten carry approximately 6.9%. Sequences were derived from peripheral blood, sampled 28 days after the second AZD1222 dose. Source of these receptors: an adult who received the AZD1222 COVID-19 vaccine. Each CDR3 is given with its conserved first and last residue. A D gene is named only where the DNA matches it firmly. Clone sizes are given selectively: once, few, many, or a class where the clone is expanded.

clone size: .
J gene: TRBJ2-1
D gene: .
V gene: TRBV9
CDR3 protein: CASSVAGGALQFF
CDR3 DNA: TGTGCCAGCAGCGTAGCAGGCGGGGCATTGCAGTTCTTC

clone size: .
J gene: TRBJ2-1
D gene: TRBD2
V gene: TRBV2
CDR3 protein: CASSEALIGAGAGYNEQFF
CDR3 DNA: TGTGCCAGCAGTGAAGCGCTTATCGGAGCGGGGGCGGGATACAATGAGCAGTTCTTC

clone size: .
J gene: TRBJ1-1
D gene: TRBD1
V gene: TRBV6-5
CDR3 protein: CASSIQDRLDTEAFF
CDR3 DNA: TGTGCCAGCAGTATACAGGACAGGTTGGACACTGAAGCTTTCTTT

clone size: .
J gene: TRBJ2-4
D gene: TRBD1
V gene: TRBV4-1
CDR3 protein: CASSQDLLQGAREYF
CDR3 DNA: TGCGCCAGCAGCCAAGATCTACTACAGGGGGCGAGGGAGTACTTC

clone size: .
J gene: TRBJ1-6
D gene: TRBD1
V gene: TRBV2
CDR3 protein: CASSDRTGGNSPLHF
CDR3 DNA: TGTGCCAGCAGTGACCGGACAGGGGGAAATTCACCCCTCCACTTT

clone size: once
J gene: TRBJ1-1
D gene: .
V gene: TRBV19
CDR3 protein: CASISGRMNTEAFF
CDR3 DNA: TGTGCCAGTATCTCGGGACGGATGAACACTGAAGCTTTCTTT

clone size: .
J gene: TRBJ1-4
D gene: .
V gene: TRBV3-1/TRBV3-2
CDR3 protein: CASSQRGSNEKLFF
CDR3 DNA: TGTGCCAGCAGCCAGAGGGGGAGTAATGAAAAACTGTTTTTT

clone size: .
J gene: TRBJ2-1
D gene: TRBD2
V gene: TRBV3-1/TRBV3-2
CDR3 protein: CASSDLLAGGRNEQFF
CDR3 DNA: TGTGCCAGCAGCGACCTACTAGCGGGGGGGCGGAATGAGCAGTTCTTC

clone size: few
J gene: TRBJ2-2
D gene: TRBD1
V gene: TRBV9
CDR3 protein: CASSVGQGSGELFF
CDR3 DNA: TGTGCCAGCAGCGTGGGACAGGGATCCGGGGAGCTGTTTTTT

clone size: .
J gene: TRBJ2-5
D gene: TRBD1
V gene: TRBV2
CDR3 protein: CAGRTGGWAQYF
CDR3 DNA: TGTGCCGGCAGGACAGGCGGATGGGCCCAGTACTTC

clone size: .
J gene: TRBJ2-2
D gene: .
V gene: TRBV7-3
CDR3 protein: CASSAGNLNTGELFF
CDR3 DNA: TGTGCCAGCAGCGCCGGAAATCTGAACACCGGGGAGCTGTTTTTT

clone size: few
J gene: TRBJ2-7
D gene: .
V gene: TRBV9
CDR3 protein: CASSVRPQGDEQYF
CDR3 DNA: TGTGCCAGCAGCGTAAGGCCCCAAGGGGACGAGCAGTACTTC

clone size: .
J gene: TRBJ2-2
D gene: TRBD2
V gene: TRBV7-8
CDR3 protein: CASSLRLAGPNTGELFF
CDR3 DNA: TGTGCCAGCAGCCTGAGACTAGCGGGACCGAACACCGGGGAGCTGTTTTTT

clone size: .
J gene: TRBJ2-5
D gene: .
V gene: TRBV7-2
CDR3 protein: CASSQGSVETQYF
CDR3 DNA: TGTGCCAGCAGCCAGGGGAGTGTAGAGACCCAGTACTTC

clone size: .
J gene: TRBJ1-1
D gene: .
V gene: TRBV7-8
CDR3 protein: CASSRGLGNTEAFF
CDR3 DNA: TGTGCCAGCAGCCGCGGACTGGGGAACACTGAAGCTTTCTTT

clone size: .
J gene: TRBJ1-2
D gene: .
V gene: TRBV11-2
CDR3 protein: CASRPVGARTVGGYTF
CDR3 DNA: TGTGCCAGCAGGCCGGTCGGGGCAAGGACGGTGGGTGGCTACACCTTC

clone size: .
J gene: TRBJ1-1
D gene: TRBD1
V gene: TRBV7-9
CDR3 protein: CASSLGQGRAEAFF
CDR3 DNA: TGTGCCAGCAGCCTGGGACAGGGCCGGGCCGAAGCTTTCTTT

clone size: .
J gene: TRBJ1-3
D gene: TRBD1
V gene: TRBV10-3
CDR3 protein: CAISGTGTGNTIYF
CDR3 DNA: TGTGCCATCAGTGGGACAGGGACAGGAAACACCATATATTTT

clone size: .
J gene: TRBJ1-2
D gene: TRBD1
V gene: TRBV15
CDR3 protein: CATRGTGANYGYTF
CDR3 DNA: TGTGCCACCAGGGGGACAGGAGCTAACTATGGCTACACCTTC

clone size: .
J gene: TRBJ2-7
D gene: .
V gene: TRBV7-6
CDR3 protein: CASSPGDNYEQYF
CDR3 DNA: TGTGCCAGCAGCCCCGGGGACAACTACGAGCAGTACTTC

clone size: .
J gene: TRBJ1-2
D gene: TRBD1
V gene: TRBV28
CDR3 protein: CASREGTGNGYTF
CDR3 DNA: TGTGCCAGCAGGGAAGGGACAGGGAATGGCTACACCTTC

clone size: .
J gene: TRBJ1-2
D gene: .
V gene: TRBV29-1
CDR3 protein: CSVVAPKGGNYGYTF
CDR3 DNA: TGCAGCGTTGTGGCACCTAAAGGGGGGAACTATGGCTACACCTTC

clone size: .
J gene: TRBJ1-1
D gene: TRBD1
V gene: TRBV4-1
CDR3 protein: CASSHGQGARDTEAFF
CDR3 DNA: TGCGCCAGCAGCCACGGACAGGGTGCTAGGGACACTGAAGCTTTCTTT

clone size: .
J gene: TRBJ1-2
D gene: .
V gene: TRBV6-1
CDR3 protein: CASSEGPRAPGYTF
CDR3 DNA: TGTGCCAGCAGTGAAGGTCCCAGGGCCCCTGGCTACACCTTC

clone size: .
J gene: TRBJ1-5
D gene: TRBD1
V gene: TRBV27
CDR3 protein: CASSPTGENQPQHF
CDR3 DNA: TGTGCCAGCAGCCCGACAGGGGAGAATCAGCCCCAGCATTTT

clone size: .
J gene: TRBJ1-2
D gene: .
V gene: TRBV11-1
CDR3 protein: CASSLSGGEYLSTF
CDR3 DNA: TGTGCCAGCAGCTTATCCGGGGGCGAATATCTTTCCACCTTC

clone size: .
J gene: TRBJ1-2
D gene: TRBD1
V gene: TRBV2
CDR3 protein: CATSGGVNYGYTF
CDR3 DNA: TGTGCCACTTCAGGGGGAGTCAACTATGGCTACACCTTC

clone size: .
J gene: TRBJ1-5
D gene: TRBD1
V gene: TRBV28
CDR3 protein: CASSPQGNQPQHF
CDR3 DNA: TGTGCCAGCAGTCCACAGGGGAATCAGCCCCAGCATTTT

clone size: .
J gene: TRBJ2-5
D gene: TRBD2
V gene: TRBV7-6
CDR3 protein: CASSYASGETQYF
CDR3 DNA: TGTGCCAGCAGCTATGCTAGCGGGGAGACCCAGTACTTC

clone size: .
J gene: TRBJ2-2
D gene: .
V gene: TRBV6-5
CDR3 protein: CAIQRGGNTGELFF
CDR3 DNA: TGTGCCATACAGAGGGGGGGTAACACCGGGGAGCTGTTTTTT

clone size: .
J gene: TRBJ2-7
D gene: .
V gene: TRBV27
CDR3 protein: CASSFGDTPEQYF
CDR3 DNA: TGTGCCAGCAGTTTTGGGGACACCCCCGAGCAGTACTTC

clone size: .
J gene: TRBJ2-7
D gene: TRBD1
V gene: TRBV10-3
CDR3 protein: CAISPGTGGYEQYF
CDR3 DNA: TGTGCCATCAGCCCCGGGACAGGGGGTTACGAGCAGTACTTC

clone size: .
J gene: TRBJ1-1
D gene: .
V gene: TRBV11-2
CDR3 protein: CASSTLDRKVAEAFF
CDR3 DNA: TGTGCCAGCAGCACACTAGACCGAAAAGTGGCTGAAGCTTTCTTT

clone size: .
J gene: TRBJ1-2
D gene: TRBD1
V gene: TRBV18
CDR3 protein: CASSPRDSQTSYGYTF
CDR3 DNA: TGTGCCAGCTCACCACGGGACAGCCAGACTAGTTATGGCTACACCTTC

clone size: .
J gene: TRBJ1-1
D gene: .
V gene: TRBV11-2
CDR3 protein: CASSLDDGGTEAFF
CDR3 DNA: TGTGCCAGCAGCTTAGATGACGGAGGCACTGAAGCTTTCTTT

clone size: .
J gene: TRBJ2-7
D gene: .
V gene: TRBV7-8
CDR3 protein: CASSLALGETYEQYF
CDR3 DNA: TGTGCCAGCAGCTTAGCCCTCGGGGAGACCTACGAGCAGTACTTC

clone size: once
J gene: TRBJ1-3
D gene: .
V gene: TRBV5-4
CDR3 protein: CASSLKTGTWSGNTIYF
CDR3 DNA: TGTGCCAGCAGCCTAAAGACCGGGACTTGGAGCGGAAACACCATATATTTT

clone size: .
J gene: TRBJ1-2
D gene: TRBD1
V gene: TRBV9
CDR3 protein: CASSAGQADIYGYTF
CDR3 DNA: TGTGCCAGCAGCGCCGGACAGGCGGATATTTATGGCTACACCTTC

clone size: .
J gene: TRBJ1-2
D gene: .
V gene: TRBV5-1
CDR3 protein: CASSLKGEGYGYTF
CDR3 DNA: TGCGCCAGCAGCTTGAAGGGGGAGGGGTATGGCTACACCTTC

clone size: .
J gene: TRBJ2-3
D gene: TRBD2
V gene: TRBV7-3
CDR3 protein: CASSLSGRGRGMDTQYF
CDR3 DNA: TGTGCCAGCAGCCTCTCTGGGCGGGGGAGAGGAATGGATACGCAGTATTTT

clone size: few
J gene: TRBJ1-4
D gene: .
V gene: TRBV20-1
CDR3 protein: CSASGGALGEKLFF
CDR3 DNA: TGCAGTGCTAGTGGTGGGGCCCTCGGTGAAAAACTGTTTTTT

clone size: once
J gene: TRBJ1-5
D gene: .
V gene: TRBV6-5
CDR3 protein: CASLRGTGQPQHF
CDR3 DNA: TGTGCCAGCCTCCGAGGGACGGGTCAGCCCCAGCATTTT

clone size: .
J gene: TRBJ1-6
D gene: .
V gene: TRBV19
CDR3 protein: CASLNAGVDNSPLHF
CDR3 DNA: TGTGCCAGCCTAAACGCGGGGGTGGATAATTCACCCCTCCACTTT

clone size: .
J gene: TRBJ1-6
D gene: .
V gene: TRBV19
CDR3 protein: CASSIEHGSADNSPLHF
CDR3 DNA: TGTGCCAGTAGTATAGAACACGGGAGTGCGGATAATTCACCCCTCCACTTT

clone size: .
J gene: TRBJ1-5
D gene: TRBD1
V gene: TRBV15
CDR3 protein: CATSAQGARQPQHF
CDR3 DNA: TGTGCCACCAGCGCCCAGGGGGCGCGGCAGCCCCAGCATTTT

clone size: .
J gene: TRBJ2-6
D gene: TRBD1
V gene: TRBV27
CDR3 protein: CASSTGVRGRPAGANVLTF
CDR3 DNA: TGTGCCAGCAGTACCGGAGTCAGGGGGCGACCCGCTGGGGCCAACGTCCTGACTTTC

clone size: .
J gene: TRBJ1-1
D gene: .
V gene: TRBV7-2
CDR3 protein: CASSLDSGVTEAFF
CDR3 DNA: TGTGCCAGCAGCTTGGATTCAGGGGTTACTGAAGCTTTCTTT

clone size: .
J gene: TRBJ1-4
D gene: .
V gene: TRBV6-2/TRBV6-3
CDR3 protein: CASSLSGAEKLFF
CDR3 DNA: TGTGCCAGCAGTCTCAGTGGGGCCGAAAAACTGTTTTTT

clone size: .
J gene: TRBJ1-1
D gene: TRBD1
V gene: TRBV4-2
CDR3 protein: CASSQTGTGRINF
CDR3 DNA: TGTGCCAGCAGCCAGACCGGGACAGGTCGTATTAACTTT

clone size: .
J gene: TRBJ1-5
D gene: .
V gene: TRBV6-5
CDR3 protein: CASSYGTGASNQPQHF
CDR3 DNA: TGTGCCAGCAGTTACGGGACTGGGGCAAGTAATCAGCCCCAGCATTTT

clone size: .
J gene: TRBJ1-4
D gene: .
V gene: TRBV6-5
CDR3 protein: CASSYSWGTTNEKLFF
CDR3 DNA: TGTGCCAGCAGTTACTCATGGGGCACGACTAATGAAAAACTGTTTTTT

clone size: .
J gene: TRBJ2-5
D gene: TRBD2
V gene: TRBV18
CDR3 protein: CASSPRTSGGAGETQYF
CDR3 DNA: TGTGCCAGCTCACCACGGACTAGCGGGGGGGCCGGTGAGACCCAGTACTTC

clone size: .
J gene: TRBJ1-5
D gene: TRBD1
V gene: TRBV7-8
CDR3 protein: CASSWDGTVNYQPQHF
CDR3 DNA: TGTGCCAGCAGCTGGGATGGGACAGTAAATTATCAGCCCCAGCATTTT

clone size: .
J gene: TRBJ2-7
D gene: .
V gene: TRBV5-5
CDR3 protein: CASSFNPLSSYEQYF
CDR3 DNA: TGTGCCAGCAGCTTCAACCCACTAAGCTCCTACGAGCAGTACTTC